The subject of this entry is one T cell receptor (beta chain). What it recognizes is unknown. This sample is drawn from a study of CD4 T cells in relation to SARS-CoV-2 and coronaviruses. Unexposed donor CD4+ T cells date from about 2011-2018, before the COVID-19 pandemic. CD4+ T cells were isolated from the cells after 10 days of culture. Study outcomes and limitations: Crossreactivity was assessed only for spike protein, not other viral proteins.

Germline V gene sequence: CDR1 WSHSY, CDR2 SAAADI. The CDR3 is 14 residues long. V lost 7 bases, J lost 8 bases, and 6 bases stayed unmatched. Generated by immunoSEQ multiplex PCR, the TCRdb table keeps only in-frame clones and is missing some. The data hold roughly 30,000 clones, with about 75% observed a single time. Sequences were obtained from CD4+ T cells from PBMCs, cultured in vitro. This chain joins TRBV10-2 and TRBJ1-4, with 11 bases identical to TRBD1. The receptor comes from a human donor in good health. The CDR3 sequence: CASTNRDRGEKLFF. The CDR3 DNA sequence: TGCGCCAGCACCAACCGGGACAGGGGGGAAAAACTGTTTTTT.